The 21 T cell receptor beta chains given below trace back to one sample, sequenced in a study of blood T cell repertoires in COVID-19. Assay: immunoSEQ multiplex PCR; the TCRdb copy retains only in-frame clones and omits some. The sample has under 65,000 clones, just under 90% seen once. Material for sequencing was peripheral blood. The receptors were gathered from a woman between 55 and 75 years old with COVID-19, enrolled during active disease.

The chain is built from TRBV9 and TRBJ1-1, with D possibly being TRBD1 (5 bases). The CDR3 consists of 13 residues. Germline V gene sequence: CDR1 SGDLS, CDR2 YYNGEE. V dropped 3 bases and J dropped 1 base, with 7 bases sitting between them. The DNA for the CDR3 is TGTGCCAGCAGCGGACAGCCGAACACTGAAGCTTTCTTT. It yields the protein CASSGQPNTEAFF.

V and J are TRBV30 and TRBJ1-5; D call uncertain. Germline loops: CDR1 GTSNPN, CDR2 SVGIG (reference sequence). This CDR3 has 12 amino acids. V lost 2 bases and J lost 6, with 8 bases in between. The CDR3 DNA is TGTGCCTGGAGTCCGCCGAGTCAGCCCCAGCATTTT. Its translation is CAWSPPSQPQHF.

The chain employs TRBV7-8 and TRBJ1-1, with D possibly matching TRBD1 (5 bases). Germline CDR1 and CDR2: SGHVS and FQNEAQ. The CDR3 totals 13 residues. Trimming left V 4 bases short and J 1 base short, with 7 bases between. The CDR3 reads CASSSGQNTEAFF. The DNA of the CDR3 is TGTGCCAGCAGCTCCGGACAGAACACTGAAGCTTTCTTT.

The genes are TRBV5-4 and TRBJ2-5; 9 positions agree with TRBD1. From germline, CDR1 is SGHNT and CDR2 YYREEE (reference sequence). The CDR3 runs to 15 residues. J was trimmed by 5 bases and V by 3 bases; bases with no gene match: 8. The CDR3 DNA sequence: TGTGCCAGCAGCTCGGACAGGGGCCTGGGGGAGACCCAGTACTTC. Protein sequence: CASSSDRGLGETQYF.

The chain recombines TRBV4-1 with TRBJ1-5; TRBD1 aligns across 8 bases. This CDR3 has 21 residues. Germline V gives CDR1 MGHRA, CDR2 YSYEKL. V dropped 0 bases and J dropped 0; count of bases not matched to a gene: 16. The CDR3 sequence is CASSQDRSGSGGRFSNQPQHF. The CDR3 region has the DNA TGCGCCAGCAGCCAAGATAGGTCGGGATCAGGGGGCCGCTTTAGCAATCAGCCCCAGCATTTT.

J is TRBJ2-1 and V is TRBV7-8, with D possibly matching TRBD1 (5 bases). Germline V gene sequence: CDR1 SGHVS, CDR2 FQNEAQ. Trimming stripped 3 bases from V and 7 bases from J, with 10 bases between. The CDR3 sequence is 13 residues long. The CDR3 region is CASSLGRLNEQFF. CDR3 nucleotide sequence: TGTGCCAGCAGCTTGGGGCGCCTGAATGAGCAGTTCTTC.

CDR3 in DNA: TGTGCCAGTAGTCGAACAGGGCCTAGCACAGATACGCAGTATTTT. It yields the protein CASSRTGPSTDTQYF. V and J are TRBV19 and TRBJ2-3, with D perhaps TRBD1 (6 bases). V dropped 5 bases and J dropped 0 bases, with 12 bases sitting between them. CDR1 is LNHDA, CDR2 SQIVND, per germline (reference sequence). CDR3 length equals 15 residues.

The V gene is TRBV29-1, the J gene TRBJ2-1; a possible D gene is TRBD2 (6 bases). Germline V CDR1 and CDR2: SQVTM, ANQGSEA. The CDR3 loop spans 11 amino acids. V was trimmed by 6 bases and J by 8 bases, leaving 11 bases between them. The CDR3 loop is CSVPLADEQFF. The CDR3 DNA is TGCAGCGTGCCGTTAGCGGATGAGCAGTTCTTC.

The genes are TRBV5-5 and TRBJ1-2; 7 bases are shared with TRBD1. V trimming: 4 bases; J trimming: 2 bases; junction bases outside the gene matches: 2. The CDR3 is 13 residues long. Germline assignment: CDR1 SGHKS and CDR2 YYEKEE (reference sequence). CDR3 region: CASSPTGNYGYTF. CDR3 DNA sequence: TGTGCCAGCAGCCCGACAGGGAACTATGGCTACACCTTC.

The chain links TRBV30 to TRBJ2-1; D may be TRBD2 (6 bases). The CDR3 length is 14 residues. Germline V gene data show CDR1 as GTSNPN and CDR2 as SVGIG (reference sequence). Trimming cost V 4 bases and J 3 bases, with 13 bases left between them. The DNA of the CDR3 is TGTGCCTGGATCCGGGAGTCACGCTACAATGAGCAGTTCTTC. Its translation: CAWIRESRYNEQFF.

This rearrangement joins TRBV6-1 to TRBJ1-2; TRBD1 might be the D (6 bases). V shed 3 bases and J shed 2 bases, with 7 bases lying between them. CDR3 length: 13 residues. CDR1 is MNHNS and CDR2 is SASEGT in the germline V gene. The CDR3 region has the DNA TGTGCCAGCAGTGAGACAGGAAACTATGGCTACACCTTC. It is translated as CASSETGNYGYTF.

This clone was counted a single time. The chain uses TRBV5-1 and TRBJ2-7; perhaps TRBD1 as D (7 bases). The CDR3 extends over 16 amino acids. V gave up 2 bases and J gave up 0 bases, with 15 bases separating them. Germline CDR1 reads SGHRS; CDR2 reads YFSETQ. The CDR3 spells CASSLRSGDSSYEQYF. The CDR3 DNA sequence: TGCGCCAGCAGCTTACGCTCGGGGGACAGCTCCTACGAGCAGTACTTC. The full variable domain, with the rest looked up from reference TRBV5-1 and TRBJ2-7, is KAGVTQTPRYLIKTRGQQVTLSCSPISGHRSVSWYQQTPGQGLQFLFEYFSETQRNKGNFPGRFSGRQFSNSRSEMNVSTLELGDSALYLCASSLRSGDSSYEQYFGPGTRLTVT.

The gene calls are TRBV19 and TRBJ1-1, with TRBD1 matching 9 bases. From germline, CDR1 is LNHDA and CDR2 SQIVND (reference sequence). The CDR3 is made up of 14 amino acids. V was pared by 3 bases and J by 7 bases, with 6 bases of the junction left unmatched. CDR3 sequence reads: CASSISDRGIEAFF. The CDR3, as DNA: TGTGCCAGTAGTATTTCAGACAGGGGGATTGAAGCTTTCTTT.

In this sample, this clone turned up once. The J gene is TRBJ1-1, the V gene TRBV6-2 or TRBV6-3, with D possibly being TRBD1 (5 bases). This CDR3 contains 12 residues. Germline CDR1 and CDR2: MNHEY and SVGEGT. The V and J ends lost 2 bases and 11 bases respectively, with 12 bases between them. The CDR3 DNA reads as TGTGCCAGCAGTTACGGAGGGGTGGCTGCTTTCTTT. Protein product: CASSYGGVAAFF.

The chain carries TRBV5-1 and TRBJ2-2; 10 bases are shared with TRBD2. Germline V gene data show CDR1 as SGHRS and CDR2 as YFSETQ. This CDR3 comprises 15 residues. The V and J ends lost 1 base and 5 bases, in that order; junction bases with no gene match: 2. The CDR3 sequence: CASSLQTSGTGELFF. The CDR3 DNA sequence: TGCGCCAGCAGCTTGCAGACTAGCGGGACCGGGGAGCTGTTTTTT.

The V gene is TRBV12-2, the J gene TRBJ2-7; the D segment call TRBD2 is taken from the table without a DNA check. TRBV12-2 constitutes a pseudogene. CDR3 length: 20 amino acids. The CDR3: CASRLVGGRVKDLGSYEQYF. CDR3 DNA sequence: TGTGCAAGTCGCTTAGTTGGCGGGAGAGTAAAGGACTTGGGCTCCTACGAGCAGTACTTC.

The CDR3 bases are TGTGCCAGTAGTATCAAGAGTTACTATGGCTACACCTTC. Protein product: CASSIKSYYGYTF. This chain connects TRBV19 to TRBJ1-2; D is unclear. Trimming shortened V by 3 bases and J by 3 bases, and 8 bases separated the two germline ends. Per the germline V gene, CDR1 is LNHDA and CDR2 is SQIVND (reference sequence). The length of the CDR3 is 13 residues.

The V call is TRBV19, the J call TRBJ2-5, with D hard to call. There are 13 residues in the CDR3. CDR1 LNHDA and CDR2 SQIVND come from the germline V gene (reference sequence). V lost 5 bases and J 2 bases, leaving 9 bases between the germline ends. The CDR3 here is CASSAGPQETQYF. The CDR3 DNA is TGTGCCAGTAGTGCCGGTCCGCAAGAGACCCAGTACTTC.

The J gene is TRBJ1-5, the V gene TRBV28; 10 nucleotides agree with TRBD1. CDR3 length equals 16 residues. J was trimmed by 2 bases and V by 4 bases; bases with no gene match: 5. The germline V gene has CDR1 MDHEN and CDR2 SYDVKM. CDR3 in DNA: TGTGCCAGCAGTTGGATTGGGACAGGGGGCAATCAGCCCCAGCATTTT. Protein: CASSWIGTGGNQPQHF.

The chain carries TRBV5-5 and TRBJ1-4; possible D gene TRBD1, 6 bases. This CDR3 is 13 amino acids long. Germline assignment: CDR1 SGHKS and CDR2 YYEKEE (reference sequence). Trimming took off 2 bases at V and 5 bases at J, with 7 bases between the two ends. Written as DNA, the CDR3 is TGTGCCAGCAGCTTAGGACAGAATGAAAAACTGTTTTTT. Translation gives CASSLGQNEKLFF. Supplemented by reference TRBV5-5 and TRBJ1-4, the full variable domain reads DAGVTQSPTHLIKTRGQQVTLRCSPISGHKSVSWYQQVLGQGPQFIFQYYEKEERGRGNFPDRFSARQFPNYSSELNVNALLLGDSALYLCASSLGQNEKLFFGSGTQLSVL.

V gene TRBV6-5 combines with J gene TRBJ2-7, with D maybe TRBD2 (7 bases). Between the trimmed V and J ends, which lost 2 bases and 6 bases, there was a span of 14 bases. CDR3 size: 14 residues. CDR1 is MNHEY and CDR2 is SVGAGI in the germline V gene. The CDR3 coding sequence is TGTGCCAGCAGTTACGAGCAGGGGAGGGCCGAGCAGTACTTC. It specifies CASSYEQGRAEQYF.